This T cell receptor (beta chain) comes out of a study of monozygotic twins with inflammatory bowel disease. After re-calling the 5' RACE reads, TCRdb lists one entry per CDR3 protein, DNA absent. The listing records fewer than 200,000 distinct CDR3 sequences. This CDR3 contains 13 residues. Germline loops: CDR1 SQVTM, CDR2 ANQGSEA. The sample consisted of blood. The rearrangement joins TRBV29-1 to TRBJ2-5; TCRdb's D call, TRBD1, is unchecked because there is no DNA. This sequence originates from a human donor with ulcerative colitis or Crohn's disease, or a healthy co-twin of an affected twin (not recorded which). CDR3 region: CSVKGQTQETQYF.